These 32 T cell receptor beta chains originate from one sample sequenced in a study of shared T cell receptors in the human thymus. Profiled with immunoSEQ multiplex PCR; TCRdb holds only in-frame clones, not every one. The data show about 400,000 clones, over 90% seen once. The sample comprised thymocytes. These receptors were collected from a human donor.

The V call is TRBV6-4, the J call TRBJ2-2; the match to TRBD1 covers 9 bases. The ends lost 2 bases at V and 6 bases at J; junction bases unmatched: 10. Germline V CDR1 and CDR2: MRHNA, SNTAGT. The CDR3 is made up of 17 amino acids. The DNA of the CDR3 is TGTGCCAGCAGTGACGGGGGGACAGGGATGGATGCCGGGGAGCTGTTTTTT. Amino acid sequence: CASSDGGTGMDAGELFF.

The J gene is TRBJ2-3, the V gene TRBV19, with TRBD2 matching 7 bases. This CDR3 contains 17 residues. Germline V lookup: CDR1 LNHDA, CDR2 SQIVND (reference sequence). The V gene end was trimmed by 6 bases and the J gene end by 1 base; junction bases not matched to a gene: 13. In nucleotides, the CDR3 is TGTGCCAGTAGCCTCCCGGGCCTAGCGGCCCGCACAGATACGCAGTATTTT. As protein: CASSLPGLAARTDTQYF.

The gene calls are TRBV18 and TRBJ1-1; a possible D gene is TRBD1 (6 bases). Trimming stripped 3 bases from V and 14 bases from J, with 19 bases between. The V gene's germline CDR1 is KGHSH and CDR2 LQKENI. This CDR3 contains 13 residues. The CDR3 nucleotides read TGTGCCAGCTCACCTTCCGACAGGAAAAGAAGGTTCTTT. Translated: CASSPSDRKRRFF.

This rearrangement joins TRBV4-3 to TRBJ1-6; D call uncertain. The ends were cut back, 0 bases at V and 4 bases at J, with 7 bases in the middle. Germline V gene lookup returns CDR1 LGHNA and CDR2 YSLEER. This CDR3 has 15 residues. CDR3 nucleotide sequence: TGCGCCAGCAGCCAAGATTCGGTATATAATTCACCCCTCCACTTT. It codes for CASSQDSVYNSPLHF.

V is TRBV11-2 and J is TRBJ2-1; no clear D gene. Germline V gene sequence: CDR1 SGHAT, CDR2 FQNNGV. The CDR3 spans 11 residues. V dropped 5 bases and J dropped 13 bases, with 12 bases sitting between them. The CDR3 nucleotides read TGTGCCAGCAGCCCTCGGTCTAAACAGTTCTTC. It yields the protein CASSPRSKQFF.

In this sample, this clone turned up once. In DNA, the CDR3 is TGTGCCAGCAGGACGCTAGCGGGAGTAGATACGCAGTATTTT. Its protein is CASRTLAGVDTQYF. The chain uses TRBV27 and TRBJ2-3; 10 bases map to TRBD2. The CDR3 loop spans 14 amino acids. Germline assignment: CDR1 MNHEY and CDR2 SMNVEV (reference sequence). V dropped 6 bases and J dropped 5; count of bases not matched to a gene: 5.

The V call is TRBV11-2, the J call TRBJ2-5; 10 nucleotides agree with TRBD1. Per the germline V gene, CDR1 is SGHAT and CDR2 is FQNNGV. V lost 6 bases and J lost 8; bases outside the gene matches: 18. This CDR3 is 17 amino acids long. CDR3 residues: CASRDRGLAGKRPTQYF. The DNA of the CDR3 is TGTGCCAGCAGAGACAGGGGGCTAGCGGGCAAACGGCCAACCCAGTACTTC.

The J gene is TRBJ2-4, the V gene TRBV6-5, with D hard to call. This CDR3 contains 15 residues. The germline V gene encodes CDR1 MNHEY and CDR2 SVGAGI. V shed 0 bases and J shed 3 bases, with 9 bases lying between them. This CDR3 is CASSYSRSGKNIQYF. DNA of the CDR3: TGTGCCAGCAGTTACTCAAGAAGTGGCAAAAACATTCAGTACTTC.

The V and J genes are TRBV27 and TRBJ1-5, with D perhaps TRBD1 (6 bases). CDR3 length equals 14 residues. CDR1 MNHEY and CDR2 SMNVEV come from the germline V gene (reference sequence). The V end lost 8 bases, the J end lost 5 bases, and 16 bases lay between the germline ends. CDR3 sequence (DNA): TGTGCCAGCTCGACCAAACAGGGATATCAGCCCCAGCATTTT. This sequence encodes CASSTKQGYQPQHF.

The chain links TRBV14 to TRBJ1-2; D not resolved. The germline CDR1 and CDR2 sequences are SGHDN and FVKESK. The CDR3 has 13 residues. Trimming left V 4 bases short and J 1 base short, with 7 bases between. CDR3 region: CASSPWGNYGYTF. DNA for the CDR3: TGTGCCAGCAGCCCTTGGGGTAACTATGGCTACACCTTC.

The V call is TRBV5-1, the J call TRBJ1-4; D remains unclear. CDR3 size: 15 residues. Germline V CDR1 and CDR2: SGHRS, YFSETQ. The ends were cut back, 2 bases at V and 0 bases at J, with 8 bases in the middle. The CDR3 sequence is CASSFTPATNEKLFF. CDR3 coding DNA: TGCGCCAGCAGCTTCACCCCCGCAACTAATGAAAAACTGTTTTTT. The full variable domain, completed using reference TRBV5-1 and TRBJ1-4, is KAGVTQTPRYLIKTRGQQVTLSCSPISGHRSVSWYQQTPGQGLQFLFEYFSETQRNKGNFPGRFSGRQFSNSRSEMNVSTLELGDSALYLCASSFTPATNEKLFFGSGTQLSVL.

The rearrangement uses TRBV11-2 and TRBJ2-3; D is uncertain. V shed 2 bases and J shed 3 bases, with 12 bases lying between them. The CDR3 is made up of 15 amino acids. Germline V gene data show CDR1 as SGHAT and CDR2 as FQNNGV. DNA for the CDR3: TGTGCCAGCAGCTTAATAGCAATAGCTACAGATACGCAGTATTTT. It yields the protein CASSLIAIATDTQYF.

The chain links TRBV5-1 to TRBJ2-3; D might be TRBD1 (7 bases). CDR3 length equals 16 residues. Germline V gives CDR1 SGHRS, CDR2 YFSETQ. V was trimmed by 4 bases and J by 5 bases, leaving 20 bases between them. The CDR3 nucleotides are TGCGCCAGCAGCCCTACAGGGGACGGCGGGGTAGATACGCAGTATTTT. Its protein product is CASSPTGDGGVDTQYF.

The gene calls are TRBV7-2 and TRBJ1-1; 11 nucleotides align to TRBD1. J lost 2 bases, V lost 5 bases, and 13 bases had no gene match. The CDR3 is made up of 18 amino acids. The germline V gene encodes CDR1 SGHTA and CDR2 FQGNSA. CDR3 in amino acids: CASSLIPDRGLGNTEAFF. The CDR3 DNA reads TGTGCCAGCAGCCTTATCCCGGACAGGGGGCTAGGAAACACTGAAGCTTTCTTT.

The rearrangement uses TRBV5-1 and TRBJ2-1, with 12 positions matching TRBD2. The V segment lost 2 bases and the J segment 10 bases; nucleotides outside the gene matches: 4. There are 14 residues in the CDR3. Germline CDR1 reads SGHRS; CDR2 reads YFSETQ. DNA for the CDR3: TGCGCCAGCAGCTTAAGACTAGCGGGAGACGAGCAGTTCTTC. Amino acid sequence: CASSLRLAGDEQFF.

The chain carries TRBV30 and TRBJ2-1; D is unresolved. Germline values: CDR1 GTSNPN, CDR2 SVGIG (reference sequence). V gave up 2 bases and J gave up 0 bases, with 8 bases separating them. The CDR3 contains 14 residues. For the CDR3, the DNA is TGTGCCTGGAGTCCTGCCAGCTCCTACAATGAGCAGTTCTTC. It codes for CAWSPASSYNEQFF.

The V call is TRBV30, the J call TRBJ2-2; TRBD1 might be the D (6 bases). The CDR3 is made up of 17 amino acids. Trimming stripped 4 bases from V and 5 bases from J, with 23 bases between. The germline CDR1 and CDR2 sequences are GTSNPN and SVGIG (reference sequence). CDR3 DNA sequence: TGTGCCTGGATACTGGGTCAGGGGACGGAGTGGACCGGGGAGCTGTTTTTT. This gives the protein CAWILGQGTEWTGELFF.

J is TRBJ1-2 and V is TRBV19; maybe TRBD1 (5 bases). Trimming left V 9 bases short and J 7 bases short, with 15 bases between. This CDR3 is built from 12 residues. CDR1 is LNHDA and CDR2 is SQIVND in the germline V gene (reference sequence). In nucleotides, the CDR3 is TGTGCCAGCGAAGGTGGGGGGATTGGCTACACCTTC. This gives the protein CASEGGGIGYTF.

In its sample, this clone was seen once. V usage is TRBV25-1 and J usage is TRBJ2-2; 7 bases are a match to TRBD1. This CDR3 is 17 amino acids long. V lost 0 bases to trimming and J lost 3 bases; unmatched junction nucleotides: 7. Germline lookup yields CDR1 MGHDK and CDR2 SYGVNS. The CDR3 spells CASSEYKGAEDTGELFF. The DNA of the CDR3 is TGTGCCAGCAGTGAATATAAGGGGGCCGAAGACACCGGGGAGCTGTTTTTT.

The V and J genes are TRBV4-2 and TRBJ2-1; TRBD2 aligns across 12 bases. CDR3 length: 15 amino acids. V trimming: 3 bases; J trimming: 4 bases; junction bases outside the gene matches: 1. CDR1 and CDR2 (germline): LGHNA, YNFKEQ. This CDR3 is CASSQTSGRYNEQFF. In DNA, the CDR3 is TGTGCCAGCAGCCAGACTAGCGGGAGATACAATGAGCAGTTCTTC.

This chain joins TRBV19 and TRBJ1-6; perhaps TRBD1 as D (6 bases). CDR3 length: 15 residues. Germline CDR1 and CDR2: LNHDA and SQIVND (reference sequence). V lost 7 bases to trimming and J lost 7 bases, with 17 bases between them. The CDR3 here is CASTMTGRGNSPLHF. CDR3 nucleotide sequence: TGTGCCAGTACAATGACCGGCAGGGGAAATTCACCCCTCCACTTT.

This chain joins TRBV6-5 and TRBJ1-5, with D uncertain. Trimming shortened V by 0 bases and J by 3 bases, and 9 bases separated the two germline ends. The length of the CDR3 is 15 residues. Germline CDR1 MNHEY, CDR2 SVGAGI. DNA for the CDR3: TGTGCCAGCAGTTACTCGAACAGTCCCAATCAGCCCCAGCATTTT. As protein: CASSYSNSPNQPQHF.

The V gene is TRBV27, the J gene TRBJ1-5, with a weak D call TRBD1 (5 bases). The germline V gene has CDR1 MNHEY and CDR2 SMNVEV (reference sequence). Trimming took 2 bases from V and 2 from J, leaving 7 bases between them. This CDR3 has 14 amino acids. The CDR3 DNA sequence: TGTGCCAGCAGTTTAGGAGGGGGCAATCAGCCCCAGCATTTT. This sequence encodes CASSLGGGNQPQHF.

In DNA form, the CDR3 reads TGCAGCGTTGGGCTGGGGACCGATCCGCAAGAGACCCAGTACTTC. It encodes CSVGLGTDPQETQYF. The J gene is TRBJ2-5, the V gene TRBV29-1; D may correspond to TRBD1 or TRBD2 (5 bases each). The CDR3 spans 15 residues. Germline-derived CDR1 and CDR2 are SQVTM and ANQGSEA. Trimming took 4 bases from V and 2 from J, leaving 17 bases between them.

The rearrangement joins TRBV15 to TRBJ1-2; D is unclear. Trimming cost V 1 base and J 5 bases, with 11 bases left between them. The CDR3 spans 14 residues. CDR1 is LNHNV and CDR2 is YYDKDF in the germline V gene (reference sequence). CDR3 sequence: CATSRVGSKYGYTF. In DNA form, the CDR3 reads TGTGCCACCAGCAGAGTGGGCAGCAAATATGGCTACACCTTC.

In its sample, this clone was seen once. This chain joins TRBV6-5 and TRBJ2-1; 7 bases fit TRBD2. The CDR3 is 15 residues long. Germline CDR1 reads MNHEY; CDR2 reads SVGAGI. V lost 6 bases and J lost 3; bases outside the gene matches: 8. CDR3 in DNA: TGTGCCAGCAGCTCGACTAGCACATGCTACAATGAGCAGTTCTTC. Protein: CASSSTSTCYNEQFF.

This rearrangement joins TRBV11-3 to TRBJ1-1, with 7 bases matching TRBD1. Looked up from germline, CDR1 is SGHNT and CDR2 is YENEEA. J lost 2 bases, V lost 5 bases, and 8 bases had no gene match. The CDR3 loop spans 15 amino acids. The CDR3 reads CASSPAGTDNTEAFF. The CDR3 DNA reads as TGTGCCAGCAGCCCTGCCGGGACAGATAACACTGAAGCTTTCTTT.

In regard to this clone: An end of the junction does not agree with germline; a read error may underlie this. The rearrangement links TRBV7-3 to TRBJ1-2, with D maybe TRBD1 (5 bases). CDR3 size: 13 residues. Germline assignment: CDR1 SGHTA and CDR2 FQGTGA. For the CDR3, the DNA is TGTGCCAGCAGCTCTTCCCCCGGCCGACAGCCTTCTTTC. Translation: CASSSSPGRQPSF. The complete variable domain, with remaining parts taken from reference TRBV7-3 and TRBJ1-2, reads GAGVSQTPSNKVTEKGKYVELRCDPISGHTALYWYRQSLGQGPEFLIYFQGTGAADDSGLPNDRFFAVRPEGSVSTLKIQRTERGDSAVYLCASSSSPGRQPSFGSGTRLTVV.

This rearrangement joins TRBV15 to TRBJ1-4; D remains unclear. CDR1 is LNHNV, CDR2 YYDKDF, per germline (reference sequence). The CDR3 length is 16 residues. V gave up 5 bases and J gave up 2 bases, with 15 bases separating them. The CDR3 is CATSGGLTATNEKLFF. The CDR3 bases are TGTGCCACCAGCGGTGGGTTGACGGCCACTAATGAAAAACTGTTTTTT.

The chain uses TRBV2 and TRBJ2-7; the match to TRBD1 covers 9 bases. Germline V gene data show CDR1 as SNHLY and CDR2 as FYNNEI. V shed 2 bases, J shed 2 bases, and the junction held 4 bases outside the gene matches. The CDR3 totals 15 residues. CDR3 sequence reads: CASSESRTGAYEQYF. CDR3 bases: TGTGCCAGCAGTGAAAGCCGGACAGGGGCCTACGAGCAGTACTTC.

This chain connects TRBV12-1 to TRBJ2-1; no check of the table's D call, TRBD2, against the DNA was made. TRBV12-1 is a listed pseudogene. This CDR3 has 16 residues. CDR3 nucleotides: TGTGCCAGCAACGCAAGGGCGGGGCGCTCCTACAATGAGCAGTTCTTC. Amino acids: CASNARAGRSYNEQFF.

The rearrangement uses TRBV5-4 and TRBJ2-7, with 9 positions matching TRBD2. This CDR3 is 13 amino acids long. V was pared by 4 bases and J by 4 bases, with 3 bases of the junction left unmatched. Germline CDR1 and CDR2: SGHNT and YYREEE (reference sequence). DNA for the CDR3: TGTGCCAGCAGCCCGGGACTAGCTTACGAGCAGTACTTC. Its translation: CASSPGLAYEQYF.